This passage covers 2 T cell receptor beta chains from one sample sequenced in a study of monozygotic twins with inflammatory bowel disease. TCRdb reanalyzed the 5' RACE reads and collapses them to one entry per CDR3 protein, without DNA. The listing contains roughly 120,000 distinct CDR3 sequences. Sample: blood. Every receptor here comes from a human donor with ulcerative colitis or Crohn's disease, or a healthy co-twin of an affected twin (not recorded which).

The chain carries TRBV5-5 and TRBJ1-5; TCRdb's assignment of TRBD1 cannot be checked, as there is no DNA. The CDR3 loop spans 14 amino acids. Looked up from germline, CDR1 is SGHKS and CDR2 is YYEKEE (reference sequence). The CDR3 loop reads CASSLTGLDQPQHF.

CDR3 in amino acids: CASSTGTSGSVGTQYF. The chain has TRBV5-1 and TRBJ2-3; TCRdb gives TRBD2 as the D gene, but with no DNA this cannot be confirmed. This CDR3 has 16 amino acids. The germline V gene encodes CDR1 SGHRS and CDR2 YFSETQ.